This TCR beta chain came from a study of T-cell memory formation after mild COVID-19. A 5'RACE reaction primed in the constant segment made cDNA libraries of TCR alpha and TCR beta, and these carried sample barcodes and UMIs. TCRdb re-called the 5' RACE reads through MiXCR, storing one row per CDR3 protein. The profile shows fewer than 650,000 distinct CDR3 sequences, about a fifth of them singletons. As regards this clonotype: Its matching antigen is unknown.

Study-wide results and limits: Clones that contracted from day 15 to 85 were balanced CD4/CD8, while later expanders leaned CD4+.

Trimming removed 3 bases at V and 6 bases at J, with 12 bases between. Germline V gives CDR1 DFQATT, CDR2 SNEGSKA (reference sequence). The CDR3 length is 13 residues. The chain combines TRBV20-1 with TRBJ1-5, with a weak D call TRBD1 (5 bases). The clonotype was recovered from an adult woman who had mild COVID-19 (a few samples of this study predate the infection). Cell type and time point are not known. Material for sequencing was PBMCs or a T cell subset sorted from them (not recorded which). Here the CDR3 DNA reads TGCAGTGCTAGCCCCAGGGCCGGTCAGCCCCAGCATTTT. Protein sequence: CSASPRAGQPQHF.